The 30 T cell receptor beta chains in this list originate from one sample, sequenced in a study of T-cell reconstitution after alpha-beta-depleted transplantation in children. Unique molecular identifiers were incorporated into the prepared TCRbeta library. TCRdb used MiXCR to reprocess the PCR reads, holding one entry per CDR3 protein. The repertoire holds 500,000 to 600,000 distinct CDR3 sequences, with 25% to 30% as singletons. The sequencing used PBMCs, collected before TCRalphabeta/CD19-depleted stem cell transplant. The source of these receptors is a boy under two years old with Wiskott-Aldrich syndrome, due to receive a stem cell transplant.

A few counts support this clonotype. The V call is TRBV20-1, the J call TRBJ2-7; possible D gene TRBD1, 6 bases. Trimming took 3 bases from V and 1 from J, leaving 10 bases between them. The CDR3 consists of 13 residues. From germline, CDR1 is DFQATT and CDR2 SNEGSKA (reference sequence). CDR3 DNA: TGCAGTGCTAGGGACAGTACTTCCTACGAGCAGTACTTC. This codes for CSARDSTSYEQYF.

The chain has TRBV2 and TRBJ2-3; perhaps TRBD1 as D (6 bases). CDR1 and CDR2 (germline): SNHLY, FYNNEI. The CDR3 consists of 13 residues. V lost 8 bases and J 4 bases, leaving 13 bases between the germline ends. The chain's CDR3 is CASGQSLADTQYF. CDR3 DNA sequence: TGTGCCAGCGGACAGAGTTTGGCAGATACGCAGTATTTT.

The genes are TRBV7-9 and TRBJ1-1; TRBD1 agrees at 7 bases. After removal of 5 bases from V and 5 bases from J, the junction contained 5 bases not matched to a gene. The germline V gene encodes CDR1 SEHNR and CDR2 FQNEAQ (reference sequence). This CDR3 is 13 amino acids long. CDR3 residues: CASSPTTGTEAFF. In nucleotides, the CDR3 is TGTGCCAGCAGCCCTACGACAGGGACTGAAGCTTTCTTT.

The V and J genes are TRBV4-2 and TRBJ2-3; perhaps TRBD2 as D (6 bases). The length of the CDR3 is 17 residues. The germline V gene encodes CDR1 LGHNA and CDR2 YNFKEQ. Trimming pared 0 bases from V and 0 bases from J, leaving 13 bases between. The CDR3: CASSQDVLAESTDTQYF. The CDR3 nucleotides are TGTGCCAGCAGCCAAGATGTGTTAGCGGAAAGCACAGATACGCAGTATTTT.

A few counts support this clonotype. The rearrangement links TRBV10-2 to TRBJ1-1; D not certain. This CDR3 is 12 amino acids long. The V and J ends lost 5 bases and 3 bases respectively, with 7 bases between them. In germline, CDR1 is WSHSY, CDR2 SAAADI. CDR3 nucleotides: TGCGCCAGCAGTCGTGTCGACACTGAAGCTTTCTTT. Translating it yields CASSRVDTEAFF.

This chain uses TRBV6-5 with TRBJ2-2; no clear D gene. CDR3 length: 15 residues. V lost 0 bases, J lost 6 bases, and 11 bases lay in between. Looked up from germline, CDR1 is MNHEY and CDR2 is SVGAGI. The chain's CDR3 is CASSYSPQVAGELFF. The CDR3 nucleotides are TGTGCCAGCAGTTACTCCCCGCAGGTCGCCGGGGAGCTGTTTTTT.

The chain joins TRBV5-5 to TRBJ1-2, with D uncertain. Trimming stripped 3 bases from V and 5 bases from J, with 14 bases between. Germline CDR1 and CDR2: SGHKS and YYEKEE (reference sequence). The length of the CDR3 is 14 residues. CDR3 nucleotides: TGTGCCAGCAGCTATAGTGGACGGGAATATGGCTACACCTTC. This sequence encodes CASSYSGREYGYTF.

This clonotype came up a few times. V gene TRBV3-1 combines with J gene TRBJ1-5, with unresolved D. Germline V gene lookup returns CDR1 LGHDT and CDR2 YNNKEL (reference sequence). The CDR3 extends over 14 amino acids. V lost 1 base and J 1 base, leaving 5 bases between the germline ends. The CDR3 here is CASSQGLSNQPQHF. The DNA for the CDR3 is TGTGCCAGCAGCCAAGGGCTGAGCAATCAGCCCCAGCATTTT.

This sequence joins TRBV4-2 and TRBJ1-5, with D tentatively TRBD1 (6 bases). CDR3 length equals 15 residues. Germline V gene lookup returns CDR1 LGHNA and CDR2 YNFKEQ. The V and J ends lost 4 bases and 4 bases respectively, with 14 bases between them. The CDR3 bases are TGTGCCAGCAGCCGTTTACAGGGTCCAAATCAGCCCCAGCATTTT. The encoded protein is CASSRLQGPNQPQHF.

This clonotype was seen more than once but under ten times. This chain uses TRBV6-2 or TRBV6-3 with TRBJ2-5; 11 bases agree with TRBD2. There are 16 residues in the CDR3. The germline CDR1 and CDR2 sequences are MNHEY and SVGEGT. After removal of 7 bases from V and 0 bases from J, the junction contained 7 bases not matched to a gene. The CDR3 loop is CASNRPGLADQETQYF. CDR3 nucleotides: TGTGCCAGCAATAGGCCGGGACTAGCGGACCAAGAGACCCAGTACTTC.

The rearrangement uses TRBV5-1 and TRBJ2-5, with 10 bases fitting TRBD2. Germline-derived CDR1 and CDR2 are SGHRS and YFSETQ. V shed 1 base, J shed 5 bases, and the junction held 14 bases outside the gene matches. The CDR3 is 18 residues long. CDR3 loop: CASSLWSGTSARGETQYF. The CDR3 DNA reads as TGCGCCAGCAGCTTGTGGTCCGGGACTAGCGCCCGAGGGGAGACCCAGTACTTC.

This clonotype came up a few times. The chain combines TRBV15 with TRBJ2-3; 9 bases line up with TRBD2. The trim removed 6 bases at V and 5 bases at J, leaving 6 bases unmatched. Germline CDR1 is LNHNV and CDR2 is YYDKDF (reference sequence). This CDR3 region has 14 residues. This CDR3 is CATRVAGAEDTQYF. The CDR3, as DNA: TGTGCCACCAGAGTAGCGGGAGCAGAAGATACGCAGTATTTT.

The chain combines TRBV30 with TRBJ2-3, with a tentative D call TRBD2 (5 bases). CDR3 length: 13 residues. Trimming took 0 bases from V and 4 from J, leaving 8 bases between them. The germline gives CDR1 GTSNPN, CDR2 SVGIG (reference sequence). In DNA form, the CDR3 reads TGTGCCTGGAGTGTCCGGGGTGCAGATACGCAGTATTTT. This gives the protein CAWSVRGADTQYF.

This clonotype appeared a few times. The genes are TRBV6-5 and TRBJ2-1; D is uncertain. This CDR3 has 16 amino acids. With 2 bases removed from V and 4 bases from J, the gap between germline ends came to 15 bases. Looked up from germline, CDR1 is MNHEY and CDR2 is SVGAGI. The CDR3 here is CASSYAGPMSYNEQFF. The CDR3, as DNA: TGTGCCAGCAGTTACGCCGGACCTATGAGTTACAATGAGCAGTTCTTC.

V and J are TRBV10-3 and TRBJ2-6; possibly TRBD2 for D (6 bases). Looked up from germline, CDR1 is ENHRY and CDR2 is SYGVKD. The CDR3 spans 17 residues. Trimming took off 6 bases at V and 0 bases at J, with 15 bases between the two ends. The CDR3 spells CAIRTGTPTSGANVLTF. Here the CDR3 DNA reads TGTGCCATCAGGACCGGGACTCCTACCTCTGGGGCCAACGTCCTGACTTTC.

V usage is TRBV20-1 and J usage is TRBJ2-1, with 9 bases matching TRBD2. This CDR3 is 14 amino acids long. V gave up 6 bases and J gave up 3 bases; unmatched junction bases: 6. Germline V gene sequence: CDR1 DFQATT, CDR2 SNEGSKA (reference sequence). The CDR3 reads CSAPPREGYNEQFF. The DNA for the CDR3 is TGCAGTGCCCCCCCGCGGGAGGGCTACAATGAGCAGTTCTTC.

This clonotype was observed a handful of times. The V call is TRBV12-3 or TRBV12-4, the J call TRBJ1-3; D not certain. There are 15 residues in the CDR3. The V end lost 7 bases, the J end lost 3 bases, and 16 bases lay between the germline ends. The CDR3 region has the DNA TGTGCCAGCAACTCAGGCCTGGGATTTGGAAACACCATATATTTT. Its translation: CASNSGLGFGNTIYF.

This clonotype was recorded many times. This CDR3 is CASSLDDTYEQYF. Here the CDR3 DNA reads TGTGCCAGCAGCTTGGACGATACCTACGAGCAGTACTTC. The chain couples TRBV5-4 to TRBJ2-7; D unclear. Germline V gives CDR1 SGHNT, CDR2 YYREEE (reference sequence). With 0 bases removed from V and 2 bases from J, the gap between germline ends came to 6 bases. The CDR3 is 13 residues long.

The rearrangement links TRBV5-1 to TRBJ2-1; 7 bases map to TRBD2. This CDR3 contains 12 residues. J was trimmed by 10 bases and V by 7 bases; bases with no gene match: 8. Germline CDR1 is SGHRS and CDR2 is YFSETQ. DNA of the CDR3: TGCGCCAGCGGGGGGGTTCGAAGGGAGCAGTTCTTC. This encodes CASGGVRREQFF. Complete variable domain (other parts from reference TRBV5-1 and TRBJ2-1): KAGVTQTPRYLIKTRGQQVTLSCSPISGHRSVSWYQQTPGQGLQFLFEYFSETQRNKGNFPGRFSGRQFSNSRSEMNVSTLELGDSALYLCASGGVRREQFFGPGTRLTVL.

This clonotype occurred a few times. This may arise from a read error, as a much more abundant clone is one base away. This chain links TRBV7-2 with TRBJ2-7; maybe TRBD1 (6 bases). This CDR3 has 14 amino acids. Germline lookup yields CDR1 SGHTA and CDR2 FQGNSA. V lost 1 base and J 2 bases, leaving 9 bases between the germline ends. CDR3 bases: TGTGCCAGCAGCTTAGGACAGGCGGCCTACGAGCAGTACTTC. Protein product: CASSLGQAAYEQYF.

The chain recombines TRBV7-3 with TRBJ1-2; D gene ambiguous. The V end lost 5 bases, the J end lost 8 bases, and 15 bases lay between the germline ends. The CDR3 is 13 residues long. Germline V gene lookup returns CDR1 SGHTA and CDR2 FQGTGA. For the CDR3, the DNA is TGTGCCAGCAGCCCGGACGGGTTCGGGGGCTACACCTTC. It is translated as CASSPDGFGGYTF.

This clonotype was seen ten or more times. The V call is TRBV5-1, the J call TRBJ2-7; tentative D call: TRBD1 (6 bases). In germline, CDR1 is SGHRS, CDR2 YFSETQ. This CDR3 region has 13 residues. V gave up 0 bases and J gave up 5 bases, with 9 bases separating them. The CDR3 nucleotides are TGCGCCAGCAGCTTGGGACAGGCCAACGAGCAGTACTTC. This gives the protein CASSLGQANEQYF.

This clonotype came up a few times. The chain is built from TRBV7-3 and TRBJ2-1, with 7 positions matching TRBD2. From germline, CDR1 is SGHTA and CDR2 FQGTGA. The CDR3 runs 14 residues. V was clipped by 0 bases and J by 10 bases; unmatched bases: 6. CDR3 in amino acids: CASSLTRLAGEQFF. The CDR3, as DNA: TGTGCCAGCAGCTTAACCCGACTAGCTGGAGAGCAGTTCTTC.

This sequence joins TRBV29-1 and TRBJ2-7; 7 nucleotides agree with TRBD1. This CDR3 spans 15 amino acids. Unmatched junction bases numbered 13, after V lost 6 bases and J lost 2 bases. CDR1 is SQVTM and CDR2 is ANQGSEA in the germline V gene. The CDR3 is CSVVTGLQSAYEQYF. CDR3 DNA sequence: TGCAGCGTCGTGACAGGGTTACAGTCGGCCTACGAGCAGTACTTC.

The gene calls are TRBV15 and TRBJ2-1; maybe TRBD2 (6 bases). This CDR3 has 14 amino acids. Germline CDR1 LNHNV, CDR2 YYDKDF (reference sequence). Trimming took off 0 bases at V and 10 bases at J, with 13 bases between the two ends. CDR3 DNA: TGTGCCACCAGCAGAGACTCTAGCGTGGGGGAGCAGTTCTTC. Protein product: CATSRDSSVGEQFF.

This clonotype was detected many times. Germline and junction disagree at one end, which may indicate a read error. This chain connects TRBV5-1 to TRBJ2-1, with 7 bases identical to TRBD1. Germline CDR1 reads SGHRS; CDR2 reads YFSETQ. This CDR3 is 14 amino acids long. CDR3: CASSLGDRYNEQFF. Here the CDR3 DNA reads TGTGCCAGCAGCTTGGGGGACAGATACAATGAGCAGTTCTTC. The whole variable domain, filled in from reference TRBV5-1 and TRBJ2-1, reads KAGVTQTPRYLIKTRGQQVTLSCSPISGHRSVSWYQQTPGQGLQFLFEYFSETQRNKGNFPGRFSGRQFSNSRSEMNVSTLELGDSALYLCASSLGDRYNEQFFGPGTRLTVL.

The rearrangement links TRBV2 to TRBJ2-1; 7 bases align to TRBD1. This CDR3 is built from 12 residues. The V gene end was trimmed by 2 bases and the J gene end by 16 bases; junction bases not matched to a gene: 8. The V gene's germline CDR1 is SNHLY and CDR2 FYNNEI. CDR3 loop: CASSENARQGFF. CDR3 DNA: TGTGCCAGCAGTGAAAACGCGAGACAGGGCTTCTTC.

In this sample, this clonotype turned up once. V and J are TRBV10-3 and TRBJ2-6; TRBD1 might be the D (5 bases). Trimming removed 4 bases at V and 0 bases at J, with 10 bases between. Germline CDR1 reads ENHRY; CDR2 reads SYGVKD. The CDR3 contains 16 residues. CDR3 region: CAISATEVSGANVLTF. CDR3 DNA sequence: TGTGCCATCAGTGCGACAGAGGTCTCTGGGGCCAACGTCCTGACTTTC.

The V gene is TRBV10-3, the J gene TRBJ2-1; TRBD1 aligns across 8 bases. The germline CDR1 and CDR2 sequences are ENHRY and SYGVKD. The V segment lost 2 bases and the J segment 5 bases; nucleotides outside the gene matches: 2. The length of the CDR3 is 14 residues. CDR3 DNA: TGTGCCATCAGTGAGCGGACAGGGCACAATGAGCAGTTCTTC. It yields the protein CAISERTGHNEQFF.

This clonotype was seen just once. The chain joins TRBV7-2 to TRBJ1-2; perhaps TRBD1 as D (6 bases). The CDR3 is 13 amino acids. Trimming stripped 5 bases from V and 8 bases from J, with 15 bases between. Germline V CDR1 and CDR2: SGHTA, FQGNSA. CDR3 bases: TGTGCCAGCAGCCGTCGGGGGGCGGGGGGCTACACCTTC. It codes for CASSRRGAGGYTF. Using reference TRBV7-2 and TRBJ1-2 for the parts outside the CDR3, the full variable domain is GAGVSQSPSNKVTEKGKDVELRCDPISGHTALYWYRQSLGQGLEFLIYFQGNSAPDKSGLPSDRFSAERTGGSVSTLTIQRTQQEDSAVYLCASSRRGAGGYTFGSGTRLTVV.